A selection of T cell receptor beta chains follows, all from one sample in a study of response to subunit inactivated influenza vaccine. TCRdb reanalysed the RT-PCR reads using MiXCR and keeps one entry per CDR3 protein. The repertoire has 750,000 to 850,000 distinct CDR3 sequences, about 18% of them found once; the top ten carry approximately 11%. The sequencing here drew on PBMCs from blood, taken roughly 5 days after vaccination. Receptor source: a man between 50 and 59 years old who received an inactivated influenza vaccine. Each CDR3 is given with its conserved first and last residue. The D gene is left open where the match is weak. Some rows mark clone size as missing; the rest say once, few, many or name a class of expanded clone.

clone_size j_call v_call cdr3_length d_call cdr3_nt cdr3_aa
- TRBJ1-1 TRBV5-6 15 TRBD1 TGTGCCAGCAGCTTGCAGGGGGCGAGGAACACTGAAGCTTTCTTT CASSLQGARNTEAFF
many TRBJ1-3 TRBV20-1 11 - TGCAGTGCAGGGACCGGAAACACCATATATTTT CSAGTGNTIYF
- TRBJ2-3 TRBV20-1 14 - TGCAGTGCTCCGGACAGTTACAGCACAGATACGCAGTATTTT CSAPDSYSTDTQYF
- TRBJ1-5 TRBV20-1 14 - TGCAGTGCTACACCGGGACGTAGCAATCAGCCCCAGCATTTT CSATPGRSNQPQHF
- TRBJ2-2 TRBV5-6 15 - TGTGCCAGCAGCTCCCAGGACAGCCCGACCGGGGAGCTGTTTTTT CASSSQDSPTGELFF
few TRBJ2-5 TRBV9 16 TRBD2 TGTGCCAGCAGCGTAGCCTGGACTAGCGGACAAGAGACCCAGTACTTC CASSVAWTSGQETQYF
few TRBJ1-5 TRBV20-1 20 - TGCAGTGCTCGCTCGGGAGTCAGGGGAGAAGACGGGTCCTTAAATCAGCCCCAGCATTTT CSARSGVRGEDGSLNQPQHF
- TRBJ1-4 TRBV20-1 15 - TGCAGTGCTAGGGCTAAGGACAGCCTTAATGAAAAACTGTTTTTT CSARAKDSLNEKLFF
few TRBJ2-3 TRBV20-1 14 - TGCAGTGCGGAGGGACAGAGGAACACAGATACGCAGTATTTT CSAEGQRNTDTQYF
- TRBJ1-6 TRBV6-5 14 - TGTGCCAGCAGTTACACGGGGGGAAATTCACCCCTCCACTTT CASSYTGGNSPLHF
few TRBJ2-5 TRBV28 15 - TGTGCCAGCAGCCCCCCACGGGCGGGACTGGAGACCCAGTACTTC CASSPPRAGLETQYF
few TRBJ2-3 TRBV5-1 13 TRBD2 TGCGCCAGCAGCAGGGAAGCGGGAATTACGCAGTATTTT CASSREAGITQYF
- TRBJ2-5 TRBV2 14 TRBD1 TGTGCCAGCAGTCGGGGACAGAGAACAGAGACCCAGTACTTC CASSRGQRTETQYF
- TRBJ2-2 TRBV6-5 14 - TGTGCCAGCAGTTTATTCAGGGACACCGGGGAGCTGTTTTTT CASSLFRDTGELFF
- TRBJ2-3 TRBV28 16 TRBD2 TGTGCCAGCAGTCTCTTACTAGCGGGAGGGCCAGATACGCAGTATTTT CASSLLLAGGPDTQYF
many TRBJ1-5 TRBV7-8 12 - TGTGCCAGCAGCTTAATTAATCAGCCCCAGCATTTT CASSLINQPQHF
- TRBJ2-7 TRBV14 17 - TGTGCCAGCAGCGCGTTCGTCGGGCACTGGACTTCCTACGAGCAGTACTTC CASSAFVGHWTSYEQYF
- TRBJ2-5 TRBV15 15 TRBD1 TGTGCCACCAGCAGAGGTTCAGGGGGAAAAGAGACCCAGTACTTC CATSRGSGGKETQYF
- TRBJ2-1 TRBV20-1 15 TRBD1 TGCAGTGCTAGGTCCGACAGGGGGGCCTACAATGAGCAGTTCTTC CSARSDRGAYNEQFF
many TRBJ2-1 TRBV7-6 16 - TGTGCCAGCAGCTTAGGGGTCCTTAGCTCCTACAATGAGCAGTTCTTC CASSLGVLSSYNEQFF
- TRBJ2-3 TRBV28 18 TRBD2 TGTGCCAGCAGTATACATACCGCAGGGACTAGCGGCACAGATACGCAGTATTTT CASSIHTAGTSGTDTQYF
- TRBJ2-3 TRBV29-1 15 - TGCAGCGTTGAAAAAGCGGACCTTAGCACAGATACGCAGTATTTT CSVEKADLSTDTQYF
many TRBJ2-1 TRBV5-5 15 TRBD1 TGTGCCAGCAGCTTGGAGGGACAGATTTACAATGAGCAGTTCTTC CASSLEGQIYNEQFF
many TRBJ2-1 TRBV12-3/TRBV12-4 15 - TGTGCCAGCAGGCCAGGGACCATCATAATTGGCGAGCAGTTCTTC CASRPGTIIIGEQFF
few TRBJ1-3 TRBV20-1 14 - TGCAGTGCTATAGGGGGTTTGGCGGGAAACACCATATATTTT CSAIGGLAGNTIYF
- TRBJ1-2 TRBV20-1 16 TRBD1 TGCAGTGCTAAGAACCCCGGGACAGGGGGCATCTATGGCTACACCTTC CSAKNPGTGGIYGYTF
many TRBJ2-2 TRBV20-1 20 TRBD2 TGCAGTGCTAAGTGGACCGGGACTAGGACCTATAAGCGGGACACCGGGGAGCTGTTTTTT CSAKWTGTRTYKRDTGELFF
- TRBJ2-6 TRBV4-1 18 TRBD2 TGCGCCAGCAGCCAATGGCGGGGGGGCTACTCTGGGGCCAACGTCCTGACTTTC CASSQWRGGYSGANVLTF
few TRBJ1-2 TRBV27 11 - TGTGCCAGCGGGCAGGGTGCTGGCTACACCTTC CASGQGAGYTF
- TRBJ2-5 TRBV7-7 16 - TGTGCCAGCAGCTTAGCGGGGGAGAGGGGGGAAGAGACCCAGTACTTC CASSLAGERGEETQYF
few TRBJ2-5 TRBV7-9 14 - TGTGCCAGCAGCTTAATGACTAGACAAGAGACCCAGTACTTC CASSLMTRQETQYF
- TRBJ1-6 TRBV12-3/TRBV12-4 15 TRBD1 TGTGCCAGCAGTCCCCAGACAGGGAATAATTCACCCCTCCACTTT CASSPQTGNNSPLHF
few TRBJ2-3 TRBV5-1 13 TRBD2 TGCGCTACAGCGGGGGGCTTAACAGATACGCAGTATTTT CATAGGLTDTQYF
- TRBJ2-3 TRBV20-1 14 TRBD1 TGCAGTGCGACAGGGACAGGGGCGACAGATACGCAGTATTTT CSATGTGATDTQYF
- TRBJ1-3 TRBV5-1 14 - TGCGCCAGCAGCTTGGAAAGGGCTGGAAACACCATATATTTT CASSLERAGNTIYF
few TRBJ2-5 TRBV29-1 14 TRBD2 TGCAGCGTTGAAGATCACGAGGGACTAGGGGCCCAGTACTTC CSVEDHEGLGAQYF
- TRBJ1-1 TRBV20-1 11 - TGCAGTGCTAGAGTGGAGCCCACAGGGTCCTTT CSARVEPTGSF